Reported below is one TCR beta chain. The antigen is not known. A junction end diverges from the germline sequence, so it may reflect a read error. TCRdb re-called the multiplex PCR reads through MiXCR, storing one row per CDR3 protein. The sample lists 150,000 to 200,000 distinct CDR3 sequences, 30% to 35% occurring once. The CDR3 covers 16 residues. Germline assignment: CDR1 SGHTA and CDR2 FQGTGA. These data are taken from a study of breast tumors, draining lymph nodes, adjacent tissues. Findings and limits, study-wide: Data fit most tumor T cells coming from lymph node, expanding in tumor. Tumor and nontumor repertoires were significantly more similar in luminal-like than in basal-like breast cancer.

Samples came from axillary lymph nodes draining the breast cancer. The source material was axillary lymph node tissue. The source is a female donor with breast cancer. Some clones in this sample may be carry-over from other donors' samples. The chain is built from TRBV7-3 and TRBJ2-1; 11 bases are a match to TRBD2. The DNA for the CDR3 is TGTGCCAGCTGCTTAATAGCGGGAGGGCCGCATAATGAGCAGTTCTTC. Its translation is CASCLIAGGPHNEQFF.